The next 16 T cell receptor beta chains were all read from a single sample in a study of cytomegalovirus exposure and HLA in healthy donors. Both 60 Vbeta primers and 13 Jbeta primers went into the PCR. Data came from immunoSEQ multiplex PCR; TCRdb stores just in-frame clones and leaves some out. The table records approximately 290,000 clones, about four fifths of them present only once. Source material: PBMCs. These receptors originate from a girl aged 2 to 10 in good health and CMV-seronegative.

This chain's CDR3 is CASKGVDDTEAFF. CDR3 nucleotides: TGTGCCAGCAAGGGGGTGGACGACACTGAAGCTTTCTTT. The rearrangement uses TRBV28 and TRBJ1-1, with D possibly TRBD1 on 6 matching bases. The V and J ends lost 7 bases and 3 bases respectively, with 12 bases between them. This CDR3 is 13 amino acids long. In germline, CDR1 is MDHEN, CDR2 SYDVKM.

The chain is built from TRBV5-4 and TRBJ1-6; D is possibly TRBD1 (5 bases). V was shortened by 1 base and J by 5 bases, with 10 bases between the two germline ends. The germline V gene has CDR1 SGHNT and CDR2 YYREEE (reference sequence). The CDR3 is 15 residues long. The CDR3 coding sequence is TGTGCCAGCAGCTTGTCGTGGGGGGATAATTCACCCCTCCACTTT. Its translation is CASSLSWGDNSPLHF.

A note on this clone: This sample also contains other DNA sequences that code for the same CDR3. The rearrangement joins TRBV5-1 to TRBJ1-1; tentatively, D is TRBD1 (5 bases). The germline V and J ends were trimmed by 2 bases and 1 base, with 6 bases remaining between them. CDR1 SGHRS and CDR2 YFSETQ come from the germline V gene. The CDR3 covers 13 residues. This CDR3 is CASSLQENTEAFF. CDR3 bases: TGCGCCAGCAGCTTACAGGAGAACACTGAAGCTTTCTTT. Complete variable domain (other parts from reference TRBV5-1 and TRBJ1-1): KAGVTQTPRYLIKTRGQQVTLSCSPISGHRSVSWYQQTPGQGLQFLFEYFSETQRNKGNFPGRFSGRQFSNSRSEMNVSTLELGDSALYLCASSLQENTEAFFGQGTRLTVV.

This chain connects TRBV6-1 to TRBJ2-1; a possible D gene is TRBD2 (6 bases). Per germline, CDR1 MNHNS and CDR2 SASEGT. There are 17 residues in the CDR3. Trimming took 2 bases from V and 0 from J, leaving 14 bases between them. CDR3: CASSERGTASSYNEQFF. CDR3 sequence (DNA): TGTGCCAGCAGTGAACGCGGGACTGCGAGCTCCTACAATGAGCAGTTCTTC.

This rearrangement joins TRBV7-3 to TRBJ1-5; D possibly corresponds to TRBD1 (5 bases). The germline CDR1 and CDR2 sequences are SGHTA and FQGTGA. CDR3 length: 16 residues. V was clipped by 2 bases and J by 6 bases, with 17 bases between them. In DNA form, the CDR3 reads TGTGCCAGCAGCTTACCCGGCAGGGAAAATGGTCAGCCCCAGCATTTT. Its protein is CASSLPGRENGQPQHF.

This sequence joins TRBV5-4 and TRBJ2-1; no definite D call. The V end was cut by 4 bases, the J end by 4 bases, with 24 bases between. Germline V gene sequence: CDR1 SGHNT, CDR2 YYREEE (reference sequence). CDR3 length equals 18 residues. The CDR3 sequence: CASSMGIPALDVYNEQFF. CDR3 in DNA: TGTGCCAGCAGCATGGGCATCCCAGCGCTAGACGTATACAATGAGCAGTTCTTC.

CDR3 sequence reads: CAITKTQRERDNEQFF. CDR3 sequence (DNA): TGTGCCATCACCAAAACACAGAGGGAACGGGACAATGAGCAGTTCTTC. V gene TRBV10-3 combines with J gene TRBJ2-1; maybe TRBD2 (5 bases). The V gene's germline CDR1 is ENHRY and CDR2 SYGVKD. CDR3 length: 16 residues. V was pared by 7 bases and J by 5 bases, with 21 bases between.

In nucleotides, the CDR3 is TGTGCCATCGTTACAGGGGCCGGCGAGCAGTACTTC. Its translation is CAIVTGAGEQYF. This rearrangement joins TRBV10-3 to TRBJ2-7; 7 nucleotides line up with TRBD1. The germline gives CDR1 ENHRY, CDR2 SYGVKD. The V and J ends lost 8 bases and 6 bases, in that order; junction bases with no gene match: 7. The CDR3 runs 12 residues.

This clone appeared a few times. V and J are TRBV7-8 and TRBJ2-1; TRBD2 matches at 8 bases. With V trimmed by 3 bases and J by 2 bases, 6 bases remained unmatched. The germline V gene encodes CDR1 SGHVS and CDR2 FQNEAQ. The CDR3 spans 16 residues. The CDR3 DNA reads TGTGCCAGCAGCTTCCCGATTAGCGGGGCCTACAATGAGCAGTTCTTC. It translates to CASSFPISGAYNEQFF.

In its sample, this clone was seen once. The chain employs TRBV28 and TRBJ2-3; D may be TRBD1 (5 bases). CDR1 and CDR2 (germline): MDHEN, SYDVKM. This CDR3 contains 15 residues. Between the trimmed V and J ends, which lost 1 base and 7 bases, there was a span of 15 bases. CDR3 amino acids: CASSLLAPRVNTQYF. The DNA of the CDR3 is TGTGCCAGCAGTTTATTGGCGCCCAGGGTAAATACGCAGTATTTT.

V usage is TRBV5-1 and J usage is TRBJ1-2; D is perhaps TRBD1 (5 bases). The V gene's germline CDR1 is SGHRS and CDR2 YFSETQ. The CDR3 has 15 residues. V dropped 4 bases and J dropped 4 bases, with 17 bases sitting between them. The CDR3, as DNA: TGCGCCAGCAGCGCCCGGGCCCTAGGGGCCTATGGCTACACCTTC. Protein sequence: CASSARALGAYGYTF.

V usage is TRBV5-6 and J usage is TRBJ2-5, with TRBD2 identical over 9 bases. The CDR3 runs 16 residues. Germline CDR1 SGHDT, CDR2 YYEEEE. J gave up 7 bases and V 0 bases, and 10 bases lay outside the gene matches. The CDR3 reads CASSLGPGLAYGTQYF. As DNA, the CDR3 is TGTGCCAGCAGCTTGGGACCGGGACTAGCATATGGGACCCAGTACTTC.

The chain links TRBV10-3 to TRBJ1-3; D is possibly TRBD1 (6 bases). Germline CDR1 and CDR2: ENHRY and SYGVKD. Trimming removed 4 bases at V and 0 bases at J, with 22 bases between. CDR3 length equals 19 residues. DNA of the CDR3: TGTGCCATCAGTGGTCAAGGGGGGGGGACTATAAGCTCTGGAAACACCATATATTTT. Translation: CAISGQGGGTISSGNTIYF.

This chain uses TRBV19 with TRBJ1-2; D is undetermined. CDR3 length: 15 amino acids. The V gene's germline CDR1 is LNHDA and CDR2 SQIVND (reference sequence). V dropped 4 bases and J dropped 6 bases, with 18 bases sitting between them. CDR3 coding DNA: TGTGCCAGTAGTAGATACACAACCCCAGGCGATGGCTACACCTTC. This encodes CASSRYTTPGDGYTF. The entire variable domain, with the rest obtained from reference TRBV19 and TRBJ1-2, is as follows: DGGITQSPKYLFRKEGQNVTLSCEQNLNHDAMYWYRQDPGQGLRLIYYSQIVNDFQKGDIAEGYSVSREKKESFPLTVTSAQKNPTAFYLCASSRYTTPGDGYTFGSGTRLTVV.

This clone has only one observation. The chain carries TRBV25-1 and TRBJ1-1; a possible D gene is TRBD1 (6 bases). CDR3 length equals 14 residues. Trimming cost V 6 bases and J 0 bases, with 11 bases left between them. Germline V gives CDR1 MGHDK, CDR2 SYGVNS. For the CDR3, the DNA is TGTGCCAGCAGAACGGGGGGCCTGAACACTGAAGCTTTCTTT. Translating gives CASRTGGLNTEAFF.

V usage is TRBV30 and J usage is TRBJ1-5, with 7 nucleotides matching TRBD1. This CDR3 comprises 13 residues. With 5 bases clipped from V and 4 bases from J, the junction kept 5 bases outside the gene matches. In germline, CDR1 is GTSNPN, CDR2 SVGIG (reference sequence). Here the CDR3 DNA reads TGTGCCTGGGGGCGACAGGGTAATCAGCCCCAGCATTTT. Residues: CAWGRQGNQPQHF. Combining the CDR3 with reference TRBV30 and TRBJ1-5 gives the whole variable domain SQTIHQWPATLVQPVGSPLSLECTVEGTSNPNLYWYRQAAGRGLQLLFYSVGIGQISSEVPQNLSASRPQDRQFILSSKKLLLSDSGFYLCAWGRQGNQPQHFGDGTRLSIL.